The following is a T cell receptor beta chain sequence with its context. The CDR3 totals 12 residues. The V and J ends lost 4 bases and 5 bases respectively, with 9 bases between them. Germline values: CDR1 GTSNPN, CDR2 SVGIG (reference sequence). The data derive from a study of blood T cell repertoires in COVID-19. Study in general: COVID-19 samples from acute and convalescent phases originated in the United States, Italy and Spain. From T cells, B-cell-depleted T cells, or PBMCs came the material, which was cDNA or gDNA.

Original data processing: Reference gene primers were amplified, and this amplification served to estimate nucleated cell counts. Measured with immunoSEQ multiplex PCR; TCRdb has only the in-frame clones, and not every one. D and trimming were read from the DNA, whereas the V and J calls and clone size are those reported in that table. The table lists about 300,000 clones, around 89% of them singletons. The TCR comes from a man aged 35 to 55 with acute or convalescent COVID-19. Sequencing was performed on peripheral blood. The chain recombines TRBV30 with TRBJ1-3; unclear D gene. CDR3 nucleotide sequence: TGTGCCTGGAATTTAGTCCGAAACACCATATATTTT. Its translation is CAWNLVRNTIYF.